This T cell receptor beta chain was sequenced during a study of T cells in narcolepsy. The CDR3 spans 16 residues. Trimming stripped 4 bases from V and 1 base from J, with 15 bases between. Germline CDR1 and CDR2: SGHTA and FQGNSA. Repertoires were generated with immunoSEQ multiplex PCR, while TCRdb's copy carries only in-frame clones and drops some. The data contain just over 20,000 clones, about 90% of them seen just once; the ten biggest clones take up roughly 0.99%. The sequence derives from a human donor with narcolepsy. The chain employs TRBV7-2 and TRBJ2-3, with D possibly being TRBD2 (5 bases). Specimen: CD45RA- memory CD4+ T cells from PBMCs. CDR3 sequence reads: CASSYQAGGRTDTQYF. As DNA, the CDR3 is TGTGCCAGCAGCTACCAGGCGGGCGGCCGCACAGATACGCAGTATTTT.